The 23 T cell receptor beta chains listed next were all sequenced from one sample in a study of T-cell memory formation after mild COVID-19. MiXCR, run by TCRdb on the 5' RACE reads, gives a single entry per CDR3 protein. The table has around 250,000 distinct CDR3 sequences, 16% seen once. The sample consisted of PBMCs or a T cell subset sorted from them (not recorded which). These TCRs come from a man aged 18 to 29 who had mild COVID-19 (a few samples of this study predate the infection). Cell type and time point are not known.

This rearrangement joins TRBV6-1 to TRBJ2-7; no clear D. CDR3 length: 12 amino acids. The V gene lost 5 bases and the J gene lost 3 bases, with 8 bases spanning the gap. The germline gives CDR1 MNHNS, CDR2 SASEGT. As DNA, the CDR3 is TGTGCCAGCAGTCGTCAATTCTACGAGCAGTACGTC. This gives the protein CASSRQFYEQYV.

This sequence joins TRBV3-1 and TRBJ1-4, with 8 positions matching TRBD1. Trimming took 4 bases from V and 2 from J; bases not matched to a gene: 15. The CDR3 spans 19 residues. The germline V gene encodes CDR1 LGHDT and CDR2 YNNKEL (reference sequence). The CDR3 loop is CASSPGFTGGRGTNEKLFF. The CDR3 DNA reads as TGTGCCAGCAGCCCCGGCTTTACAGGGGGGCGTGGGACTAATGAAAAACTGTTTTTT.

This clonotype appeared a few times. The chain has TRBV7-3 and TRBJ2-7; a weak D match, TRBD2 (6 bases). V was cut by 3 bases and J by 1 base, with 13 bases left in between. The CDR3 totals 15 residues. Germline lookup yields CDR1 SGHTA and CDR2 FQGTGA. Here the CDR3 reads CASSLYSGTSYEQYF. CDR3 nucleotides: TGTGCCAGCAGCTTGTACTCCGGGACTTCCTACGAGCAGTACTTC.

V and J are TRBV6-5 and TRBJ1-5; TRBD1 matches at 8 bases. V shed 4 bases, J shed 12 bases, and the junction held 8 bases outside the gene matches. CDR1 and CDR2 (germline): MNHEY, SVGAGI. The CDR3 contains 13 residues. The CDR3 nucleotides read TGTGCCAGCAGTTCAGCCGGGACAGGACTCCAGCATTTT. Protein sequence: CASSSAGTGLQHF.

The chain employs TRBV7-2 and TRBJ2-7; D may be TRBD1 (6 bases). The CDR3 loop spans 15 amino acids. In germline, CDR1 is SGHTA, CDR2 FQGNSA. Trimming removed 10 bases from V and 3 bases from J, with 22 bases in between. The CDR3 nucleotides read TGTGCCACCTCCCTAAGCCTTGGACAGCTCTACGAGCAGTACGTC. Protein product: CATSLSLGQLYEQYV.

This chain connects TRBV28 to TRBJ2-7; 9 positions agree with TRBD1. Germline assignment: CDR1 MDHEN and CDR2 SYDVKM. The CDR3 covers 16 residues. The V and J ends lost 5 bases and 6 bases, in that order; junction bases with no gene match: 14. CDR3 DNA sequence: TGTGCCAGCAGTCCAAGCTCCCGGGACAGGGATATCGAGCAGTACGTC. Protein: CASSPSSRDRDIEQYV.

This clonotype occurred a few times. This rearrangement joins TRBV6-6 to TRBJ1-1; D is ambiguous. The germline gives CDR1 MNHNY, CDR2 SVGAGI (reference sequence). The CDR3 runs 13 residues. V was shortened by 5 bases and J by 1 base, with 8 bases between the two germline ends. CDR3 protein: CASSPRANTEAFF. Here the CDR3 DNA reads TGTGCCAGCAGTCCACGGGCGAACACTGAAGCTTTCTTT.

This clonotype was counted at least ten times. V usage is TRBV5-1 and J usage is TRBJ1-5; D not resolved. Trimming took off 0 bases at V and 3 bases at J, with 13 bases between the two ends. The CDR3 is 16 amino acids. Germline V gene lookup returns CDR1 SGHRS and CDR2 YFSETQ. The CDR3 loop reads CASSLVPGGINQPQHF. DNA of the CDR3: TGCGCCAGCAGCTTGGTCCCGGGAGGGATCAATCAGCCCCAGCATTTT.

This clonotype was counted once. This chain connects TRBV7-2 to TRBJ2-5; 7 positions agree with TRBD2. V gave up 2 bases and J gave up 4 bases; unmatched junction bases: 16. CDR3 length: 18 residues. Germline CDR1 SGHTA, CDR2 FQGNSA. Written as DNA, the CDR3 is TGTGCCAGCAGCTTATTGGCTGGGGCAGGGAGGGGAGGAGAGACCCAGTACTTC. The encoded protein is CASSLLAGAGRGGETQYF.

This chain links TRBV5-1 with TRBJ2-3; TRBD2 aligns across 10 bases. Germline lookup yields CDR1 SGHRS and CDR2 YFSETQ. CDR3 length equals 16 residues. J was trimmed by 2 bases and V by 5 bases; bases with no gene match: 8. The CDR3 spells CASRLGLAEFTDTQYF. CDR3 nucleotides: TGCGCCAGCAGACTCGGACTAGCGGAATTCACAGATACGCAGTATTTT.

V gene TRBV7-9 combines with J gene TRBJ2-7; D may be TRBD1 or TRBD2 (6 bases each). With 8 bases removed from V and 5 bases from J, the gap between germline ends came to 13 bases. CDR3 length: 12 residues. Germline V gene sequence: CDR1 SEHNR, CDR2 FQNEAQ (reference sequence). This CDR3 reads CASGGAGDEQYF. The CDR3 nucleotides are TGTGCCAGCGGAGGGGCAGGGGACGAGCAGTACTTC.

The chain recombines TRBV7-9 with TRBJ1-2; possibly TRBD1 for D (6 bases). The CDR3 covers 15 residues. Looked up from germline, CDR1 is SEHNR and CDR2 is FQNEAQ (reference sequence). V gave up 2 bases and J gave up 2 bases, with 12 bases separating them. CDR3 DNA: TGTGCCAGCAGCTTAAGGGGGACACCCAACTATGGCTACACCTTC. This codes for CASSLRGTPNYGYTF.

This clonotype was detected a few times. V and J are TRBV20-1 and TRBJ2-5, with TRBD2 matching over 8 bases. Per germline, CDR1 DFQATT and CDR2 SNEGSKA (reference sequence). The CDR3 length is 15 residues. Trimming at V came to 0 bases and at J to 4 bases, leaving 7 bases not matched to a gene. Here the CDR3 DNA reads TGCAGTGCTAGAGATCGGACGGGGGGGCTAGAGACCCAGTACTTC. Translating gives CSARDRTGGLETQYF.

V and J are TRBV24-1 and TRBJ2-3; D gene unclear. From germline, CDR1 is KGHDR and CDR2 SFDVKD. Deletions cut 3 bases from V and 2 bases from J, with 5 bases between. This CDR3 region has 13 residues. CDR3 bases: TGTGCCACCAGTGATGGTGACACAGATACGCAGTATTTT. It translates to CATSDGDTDTQYF.

The rearrangement joins TRBV19 to TRBJ1-1; 7 bases fit TRBD1. Germline CDR1 LNHDA, CDR2 SQIVND (reference sequence). The CDR3 spans 13 residues. J gave up 2 bases and V 7 bases, and 4 bases lay outside the gene matches. CDR3 loop: CASNRGRNTEAFF. CDR3 bases: TGTGCCAGTAATAGGGGGCGAAACACTGAAGCTTTCTTT.

The V call is TRBV20-1, the J call TRBJ2-3; D is unresolved. Between the trimmed V and J ends, which lost 0 bases and 1 base, there was a span of 8 bases. The germline V gene encodes CDR1 DFQATT and CDR2 SNEGSKA (reference sequence). CDR3 size: 14 residues. As DNA, the CDR3 is TGCAGTGCTAGAGATGCGATGGGCACAGATACGCAGTATTTT. Amino acids: CSARDAMGTDTQYF.

This chain links TRBV3-1 with TRBJ2-1; 7 bases are a match to TRBD1. Trimming at V came to 8 bases and at J to 2 bases, leaving 9 bases not matched to a gene. The CDR3 is 15 amino acids. Per germline, CDR1 LGHDT and CDR2 YNNKEL (reference sequence). CDR3 loop: CASQTGVFAYNEQFF. CDR3 DNA sequence: TGTGCCAGCCAAACAGGGGTTTTTGCCTACAATGAGCAGTTCTTC.

This clonotype was counted a few times. J is TRBJ2-7 and V is TRBV5-5; 9 nucleotides align to TRBD1. The length of the CDR3 is 14 residues. The junction had 5 bases not matched to a gene; V was cut back by 4 bases and J by 3 bases. Germline V lookup: CDR1 SGHKS, CDR2 YYEKEE (reference sequence). The CDR3 DNA follows: TGTGCCAGCAGCATTTCGACAGGGGGCTACGAGCAGTACGTC. Amino acids: CASSISTGGYEQYV.

The chain joins TRBV12-3 or TRBV12-4 to TRBJ2-4; 8 bases are shared with TRBD2. The ends lost 1 base at V and 8 bases at J; junction bases unmatched: 4. The length of the CDR3 is 14 residues. The CDR3 DNA reads TGTGCCAGCAGTTTAGTCCCGGGGGGGGACATTCAGTACTTC. This codes for CASSLVPGGDIQYF.

This clonotype was counted a few times. The genes are TRBV7-9 and TRBJ1-1, with D perhaps TRBD1 (6 bases). Trimming cost V 5 bases and J 4 bases, with 14 bases left between them. This CDR3 region has 14 residues. The germline V gene encodes CDR1 SEHNR and CDR2 FQNEAQ (reference sequence). Written as DNA, the CDR3 is TGTGCCAGCAGCCGAGGGGGGCTTGTCACTGAAGCTTTCTTT. Its translation: CASSRGGLVTEAFF.

This clonotype turned up a few times. The rearrangement joins TRBV20-1 to TRBJ2-7; TRBD1 matches at 8 bases. The V gene's germline CDR1 is DFQATT and CDR2 SNEGSKA (reference sequence). V lost 1 base, J lost 1 base, and 6 bases stayed unmatched. The CDR3 runs to 15 residues. The CDR3 protein is CSARAAQGVSYEQYV. The CDR3, as DNA: TGCAGTGCTAGAGCGGCACAGGGGGTATCCTACGAGCAGTACGTC.

This clonotype was counted between two and nine times. The rearrangement links TRBV7-2 to TRBJ1-2; no clear D. Germline loops: CDR1 SGHTA, CDR2 FQGNSA. The CDR3 has 15 residues. The V end was cut by 1 base, the J end by 4 bases, with 13 bases between. As DNA, the CDR3 is TGTGCCAGCAGCTTAGGTAACAGAGTATTCTATGGCTACACCTTC. Protein: CASSLGNRVFYGYTF.

On this clonotype: Its ends do not fully match the called genes, so a read error is possible. The rearrangement links TRBV5-1 to TRBJ2-5; D could derive from TRBD1 or TRBD2 (6 bases each). CDR1 and CDR2 from the germline V gene are SGHRS and YFSETQ. The CDR3 runs to 14 residues. CDR3 DNA: TGCGCCAGCAGAGGAGGGGGGTTCCAAGAGACCAAGTACTTC. This sequence encodes CASRGGGFQETKYF.